The next 8 T cell receptor beta chains were all read from a single sample in a study of identical twins. TCRdb re-called the 5' RACE reads through MiXCR, storing one row per CDR3 protein. The sample shows roughly 470,000 distinct CDR3 sequences, around 15% of them seen only once. The same sample was also studied in work on yellow fever vaccine responses in identical twins.

Sequencing input: CD4+ T cells sorted from blood. These receptors were obtained from a young woman in good health.

In this sample, this clonotype turned up a few times. At one boundary the junction diverges from the germline segment, which might be a read error. The chain recombines TRBV12-3 or TRBV12-4 with TRBJ1-4, with D hard to call. This CDR3 contains 13 residues. CDR3 in DNA: TGTGCCAGCAGTTTAAAGATCGGTGCAGGTATCGATTTT. Protein product: CASSLKIGAGIDF.

The J gene is TRBJ1-2, the V gene TRBV28; 7 positions agree with TRBD1. V was clipped by 7 bases and J by 8 bases; unmatched bases: 16. The CDR3 runs 15 residues. The germline gives CDR1 MDHEN, CDR2 SYDVKM. The CDR3 DNA reads TGTGCCAGCATCAACCCAGGGAAGGGGGCGGTAGGCTACACCTTC. Translation: CASINPGKGAVGYTF.

This chain uses TRBV7-2 with TRBJ2-4; D is unresolved. V was pared by 0 bases and J by 0 bases, with 15 bases between. The CDR3 spans 18 residues. Germline CDR1 reads SGHTA; CDR2 reads FQGNSA. The CDR3 region is CASSLASEQTLAKNIQYF. Here the CDR3 DNA reads TGTGCCAGCAGCTTAGCGTCCGAACAGACCCTAGCCAAAAACATTCAGTACTTC.

This clonotype was picked up many times. The chain has TRBV2 and TRBJ2-3, with TRBD2 matching over 11 bases. The germline V gene encodes CDR1 SNHLY and CDR2 FYNNEI. The CDR3 consists of 16 residues. V was clipped by 9 bases and J by 1 base; unmatched bases: 9. The CDR3 loop is CASRHKTSGGTDTQYF. The DNA of the CDR3 is TGTGCCAGTCGACACAAGACTAGCGGGGGCACAGATACGCAGTATTTT.

The V gene is TRBV29-1, the J gene TRBJ2-3, with TRBD2 matching over 7 bases. CDR1 and CDR2 (germline): SQVTM, ANQGSEA. V was clipped by 6 bases and J by 0 bases; unmatched bases: 9. CDR3 size: 15 residues. The chain's CDR3 is CSVARLAMSTDTQYF. CDR3 nucleotides: TGCAGCGTGGCTCGACTAGCTATGAGCACAGATACGCAGTATTTT.

This clonotype came up a few times. This chain's CDR3 is CASSTRDAGANVLTF. CDR3 nucleotides: TGTGCCAGCTCCACCCGGGACGCTGGGGCCAACGTCCTGACTTTC. The rearrangement uses TRBV18 and TRBJ2-6; D might be TRBD1 or TRBD2, each matching 5 bases. In germline, CDR1 is KGHSH, CDR2 LQKENI. The CDR3 is 15 residues long. V was pared by 6 bases and J by 2 bases, with 11 bases between.

This clonotype was counted many times. V usage is TRBV4-3 and J usage is TRBJ1-2; no definite D call. V gave up 0 bases and J gave up 3 bases, with 11 bases separating them. The CDR3 runs 15 residues. Germline loops: CDR1 LGHNA, CDR2 YSLEER. The CDR3 coding sequence is TGCGCCAGCAGCCAAGATTATGGGCAGGACTATGGCTACACCTTC. The encoded protein is CASSQDYGQDYGYTF.

This clonotype was recorded a few times. The J gene is TRBJ1-6, the V gene TRBV5-5; the D gene is possibly TRBD1 (5 bases). Germline V gene data show CDR1 as SGHKS and CDR2 as YYEKEE (reference sequence). The CDR3 sequence is 12 residues long. V gave up 5 bases and J gave up 18 bases, with 18 bases separating them. The CDR3 here is CASSTRGVLPHF. The CDR3 bases are TGTGCCAGCAGTACCCGGGGGGTCCTCCCCCACTTT.